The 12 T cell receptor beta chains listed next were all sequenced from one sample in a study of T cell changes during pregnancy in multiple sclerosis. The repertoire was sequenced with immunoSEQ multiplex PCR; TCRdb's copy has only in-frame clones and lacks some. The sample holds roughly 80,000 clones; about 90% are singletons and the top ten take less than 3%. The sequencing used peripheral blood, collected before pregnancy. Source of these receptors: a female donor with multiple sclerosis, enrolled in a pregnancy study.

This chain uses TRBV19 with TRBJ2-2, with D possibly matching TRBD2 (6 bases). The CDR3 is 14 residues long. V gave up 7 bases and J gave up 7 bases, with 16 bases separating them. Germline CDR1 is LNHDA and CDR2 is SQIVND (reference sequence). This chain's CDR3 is CASKVQAGIGELFF. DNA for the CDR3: TGTGCCAGTAAAGTCCAGGCGGGGATCGGGGAGCTGTTTTTT.

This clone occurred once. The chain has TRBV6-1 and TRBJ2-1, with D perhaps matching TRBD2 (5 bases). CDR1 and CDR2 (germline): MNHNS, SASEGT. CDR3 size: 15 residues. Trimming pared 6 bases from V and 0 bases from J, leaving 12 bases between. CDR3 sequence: CASSGGRNSYNEQFF. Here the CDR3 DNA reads TGTGCCAGCAGCGGCGGGCGAAACTCCTACAATGAGCAGTTCTTC.

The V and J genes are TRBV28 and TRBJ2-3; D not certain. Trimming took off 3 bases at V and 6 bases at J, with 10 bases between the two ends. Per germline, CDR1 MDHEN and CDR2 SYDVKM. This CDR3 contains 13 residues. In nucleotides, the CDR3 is TGTGCCAGCAGTTTTTTGCGTTCTGATACGCAGTATTTT. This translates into CASSFLRSDTQYF.

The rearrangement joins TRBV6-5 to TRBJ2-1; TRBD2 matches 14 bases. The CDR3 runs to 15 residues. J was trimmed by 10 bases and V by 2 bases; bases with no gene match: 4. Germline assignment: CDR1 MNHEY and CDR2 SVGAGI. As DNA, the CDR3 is TGTGCCAGCAGTTACGGGACTAGCGGGAGAGGGGAGCAGTTCTTC. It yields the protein CASSYGTSGRGEQFF.

DNA of the CDR3: TGTGCCATCAGTAGTAATGGAGACGAGCAGTACTTC. Its protein is CAISSNGDEQYF. The chain is built from TRBV10-3 and TRBJ2-7; no firm D call. From germline, CDR1 is ENHRY and CDR2 SYGVKD. The V and J ends lost 5 bases and 5 bases respectively, with 10 bases between them. The length of the CDR3 is 12 residues.

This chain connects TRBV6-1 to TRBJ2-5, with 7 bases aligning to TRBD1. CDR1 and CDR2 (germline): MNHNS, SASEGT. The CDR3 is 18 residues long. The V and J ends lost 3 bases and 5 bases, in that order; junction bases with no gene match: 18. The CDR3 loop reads CASSDGQWLTGYAETQYF. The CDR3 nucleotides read TGTGCCAGCAGTGATGGTCAGTGGTTGACAGGGTATGCGGAGACCCAGTACTTC.

Here the CDR3 DNA reads TGTGCCAGCAGCTGGGGACAGTCGTCCTACGAGCAGTACTTC. This sequence encodes CASSWGQSSYEQYF. The rearrangement links TRBV5-6 to TRBJ2-7; TRBD1 matches 7 bases. The germline V gene encodes CDR1 SGHDT and CDR2 YYEEEE. The CDR3 is 14 amino acids. The trim removed 3 bases at V and 1 base at J, leaving 4 bases unmatched.

CDR3 in amino acids: CASSYQLADGANVLTF. The CDR3 nucleotides are TGTGCCAGCAGTTACCAACTAGCAGATGGGGCCAACGTCCTGACTTTC. The V gene is TRBV6-5, the J gene TRBJ2-6, with a tentative D call TRBD2 (6 bases). Germline V gives CDR1 MNHEY, CDR2 SVGAGI. Trimming cost V 2 bases and J 3 bases, with 11 bases left between them. The CDR3 sequence is 16 residues long.

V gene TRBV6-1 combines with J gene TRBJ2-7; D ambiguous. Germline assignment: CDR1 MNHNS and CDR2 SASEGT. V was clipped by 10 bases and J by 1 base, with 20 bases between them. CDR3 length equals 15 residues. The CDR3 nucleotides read TGTGCCACCACCCCCGGCAGGTTGTCTTCCTACGAGCAGTACTTC. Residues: CATTPGRLSSYEQYF.

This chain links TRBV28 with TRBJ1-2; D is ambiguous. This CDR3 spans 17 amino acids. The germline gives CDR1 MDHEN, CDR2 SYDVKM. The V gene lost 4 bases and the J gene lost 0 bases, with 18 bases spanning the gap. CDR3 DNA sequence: TGTGCCAGCAGTTCCCCCGGGGAACAAGACGCTAACTATGGCTACACCTTC. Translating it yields CASSSPGEQDANYGYTF.

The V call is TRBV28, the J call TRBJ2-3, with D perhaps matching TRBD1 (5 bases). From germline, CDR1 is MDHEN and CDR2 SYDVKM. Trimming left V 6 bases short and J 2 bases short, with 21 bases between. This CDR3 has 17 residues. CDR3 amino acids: CASRYPTGFGYTDTQYF. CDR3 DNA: TGTGCCAGCAGATATCCAACAGGCTTCGGTTACACAGATACGCAGTATTTT.

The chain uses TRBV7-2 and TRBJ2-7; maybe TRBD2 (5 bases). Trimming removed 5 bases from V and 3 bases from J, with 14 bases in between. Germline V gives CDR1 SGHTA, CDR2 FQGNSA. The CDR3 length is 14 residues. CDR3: CASSTDYTYYEQYF. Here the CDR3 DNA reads TGTGCCAGCAGCACCGACTATACTTACTACGAGCAGTACTTC. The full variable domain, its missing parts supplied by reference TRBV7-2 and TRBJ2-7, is GAGVSQSPSNKVTEKGKDVELRCDPISGHTALYWYRQSLGQGLEFLIYFQGNSAPDKSGLPSDRFSAERTGGSVSTLTIQRTQQEDSAVYLCASSTDYTYYEQYFGPGTRLTVT.